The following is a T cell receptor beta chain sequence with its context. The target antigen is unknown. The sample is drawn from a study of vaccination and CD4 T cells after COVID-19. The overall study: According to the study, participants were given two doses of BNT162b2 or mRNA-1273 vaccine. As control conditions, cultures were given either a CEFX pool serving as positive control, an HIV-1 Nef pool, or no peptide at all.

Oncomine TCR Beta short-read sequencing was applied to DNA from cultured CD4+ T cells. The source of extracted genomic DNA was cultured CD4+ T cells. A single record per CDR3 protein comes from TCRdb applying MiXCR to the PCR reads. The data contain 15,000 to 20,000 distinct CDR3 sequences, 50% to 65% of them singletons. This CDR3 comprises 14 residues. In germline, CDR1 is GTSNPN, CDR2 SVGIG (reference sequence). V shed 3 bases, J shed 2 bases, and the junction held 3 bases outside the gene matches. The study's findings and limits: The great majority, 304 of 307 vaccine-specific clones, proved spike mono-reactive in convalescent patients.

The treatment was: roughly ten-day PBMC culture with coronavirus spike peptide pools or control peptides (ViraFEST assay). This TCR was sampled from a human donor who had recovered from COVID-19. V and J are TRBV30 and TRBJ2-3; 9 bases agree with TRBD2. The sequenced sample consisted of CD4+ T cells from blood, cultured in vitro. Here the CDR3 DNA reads TGTGCCTGGAGGGGACTAGCAAACACAGATACGCAGTATTTT. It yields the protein CAWRGLANTDTQYF.